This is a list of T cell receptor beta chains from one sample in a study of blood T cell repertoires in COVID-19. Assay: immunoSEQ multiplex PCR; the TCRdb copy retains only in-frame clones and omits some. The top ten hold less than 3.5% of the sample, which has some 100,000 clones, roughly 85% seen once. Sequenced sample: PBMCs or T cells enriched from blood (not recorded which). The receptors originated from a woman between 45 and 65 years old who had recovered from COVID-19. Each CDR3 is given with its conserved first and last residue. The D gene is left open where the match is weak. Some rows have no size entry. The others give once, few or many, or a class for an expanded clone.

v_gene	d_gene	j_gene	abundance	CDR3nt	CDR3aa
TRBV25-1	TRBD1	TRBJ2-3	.	TGTGCCAGCCGCCGGACAGGGTTCACAGATACGCAGTATTTT	CASRRTGFTDTQYF
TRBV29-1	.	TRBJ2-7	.	TGCAGCGTACGTGGAGAGGGCCACGAGCAGTACTTC	CSVRGEGHEQYF
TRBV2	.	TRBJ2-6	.	TGTGCCAGCAGAAGCCGCGGCGGCTCTGGGGCCAACGTCCTGACTTTC	CASRSRGGSGANVLTF
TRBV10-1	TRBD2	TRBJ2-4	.	TGCGCCAGCGGTGACCCGGGGGGCATTCAGTACTTC	CASGDPGGIQYF
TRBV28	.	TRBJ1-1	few	TGTGCCAGCTGGCTGAACACTGAAGCTTTCTTT	CASWLNTEAFF
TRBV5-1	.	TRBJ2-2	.	TGCGCCAGCAGCTTGGCCGCGGGGCCCCGGAACACCGGGGAGCTGTTTTTT	CASSLAAGPRNTGELFF
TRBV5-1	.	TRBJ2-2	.	TGCGCCATGGGGACACCTGCGAACACCGGGGAGCTGTTTTTT	CAMGTPANTGELFF
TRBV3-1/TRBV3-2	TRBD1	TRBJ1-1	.	TGTGCCAGCAGCAACAGGGGGCAGGAGGCTTTCTTT	CASSNRGQEAFF
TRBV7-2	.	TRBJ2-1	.	TGTGCCAGCAGCTTAGTCTCTAGTGCGAATGAGCAGTTCTTC	CASSLVSSANEQFF
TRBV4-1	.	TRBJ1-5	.	TGCGCCAGCAGCCAAGGGTTGTTACGAAGGGTAAAGGACAGCAAGGATCAGCCCCAGCATTTT	CASSQGLLRRVKDSKDQPQHF
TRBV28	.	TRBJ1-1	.	TGTGCCAGCAGTTTGTATTCCCTATGGGCAGACCTGAACACTGAAGCTTTCTTT	CASSLYSLWADLNTEAFF
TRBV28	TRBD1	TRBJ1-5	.	TGTGCCACCCTACCCCGGGACAGGGCGTTTCAGCCCCAGCATTTT	CATLPRDRAFQPQHF
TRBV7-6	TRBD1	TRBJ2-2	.	TGTGCCAGCACAGGGGGCTCGAACACCGGGGAGCTGTTTTTT	CASTGGSNTGELFF
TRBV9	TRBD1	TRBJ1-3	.	TGTGCCAGCAGCGGAGGGGACAGCTCTGGAAACACCATATATTTT	CASSGGDSSGNTIYF
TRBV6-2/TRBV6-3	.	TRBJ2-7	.	TGTGCCAGCAGTTACGACAGAAATTACGAGCAGTACTTC	CASSYDRNYEQYF
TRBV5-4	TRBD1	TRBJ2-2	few	TGTGCCAGCAGCTTCCGGACAGGGACCGGGGAGCTGTTTTTT	CASSFRTGTGELFF
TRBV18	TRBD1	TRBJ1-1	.	TGTGCCAGCTCACCACCTTCAGGGGGCACTGAAGCTTTCTTT	CASSPPSGGTEAFF
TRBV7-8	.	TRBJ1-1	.	TGTGCCAGCAGCTTAGCTTCCCAGGCGTGGGCCACTGAAGCTTTCTTT	CASSLASQAWATEAFF
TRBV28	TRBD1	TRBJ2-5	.	TGTGCCAGCAGTCCGGGACAGCTCATAGTTCAAGAGACCCAGTACTTC	CASSPGQLIVQETQYF
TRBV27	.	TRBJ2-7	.	TGTGCCAGCAGGGGCGATACCTACGAGCAGTACTTC	CASRGDTYEQYF
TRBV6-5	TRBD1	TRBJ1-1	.	TGTGCCAGCAGTCGACAGGGAGAAGCTTTCTTT	CASSRQGEAFF
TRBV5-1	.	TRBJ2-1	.	TGCGCCAGCAGCTGGACGCCGGGGACCTACAATGAGCAGTTCTTC	CASSWTPGTYNEQFF
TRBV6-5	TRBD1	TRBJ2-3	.	TGTGCCAGCAGCTGGACAGGGTCCACAGATACGCAGTATTTT	CASSWTGSTDTQYF
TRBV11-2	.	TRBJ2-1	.	TGTGCCAGCAGCCAACTCGGCAATGAGCAGTTCTTC	CASSQLGNEQFF
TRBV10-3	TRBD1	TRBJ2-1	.	TGTGCCATCAGTGGGACAGGGGATAGCCGAAATGAGCAGTTCTTC	CAISGTGDSRNEQFF
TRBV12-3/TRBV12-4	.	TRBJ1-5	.	TGTGCCAGCAGCCCGGGGGGACGGCCCCAGCATTTT	CASSPGGRPQHF
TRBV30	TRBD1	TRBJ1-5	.	TGTGCCTGGAGCGATGGACAGGTTAATCAGCCCCAGCATTTT	CAWSDGQVNQPQHF
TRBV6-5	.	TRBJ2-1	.	TGTGCCAGCCGGGGAGGGGGCTACAATGAGCAGTTCTTC	CASRGGGYNEQFF
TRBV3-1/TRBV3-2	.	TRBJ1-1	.	TGTGCCAGCAGCCTGGGGAGCCTTGCGACTGAAGCTTTCTTT	CASSLGSLATEAFF
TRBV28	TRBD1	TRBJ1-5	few	TGTGCCAGCACAACACAGGGGGGCAATCAGCCCCAGCATTTT	CASTTQGGNQPQHF
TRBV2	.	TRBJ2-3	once	TGTGCCAGCAGTGTACCGGGGGGCACAGATACGCAGTATTTT	CASSVPGGTDTQYF
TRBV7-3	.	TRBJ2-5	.	TGTGCCAGCAGCTCGGGGGGCCTGGGGACCCAGTACTTC	CASSSGGLGTQYF
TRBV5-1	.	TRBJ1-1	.	TGCGCCAGCAGCTTGGCTCTTGCCAGGGGGAACACTGAAGCTTTCTTT	CASSLALARGNTEAFF
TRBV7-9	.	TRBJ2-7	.	TGTGCCAGCAGCTCGCAATTGACAGGTTACGAGCAGTACTTC	CASSSQLTGYEQYF
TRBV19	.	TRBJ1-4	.	TGTGCCAGTAGTACCAGACAGGTCACGGCTAATGAAAAACTGTTTTTT	CASSTRQVTANEKLFF
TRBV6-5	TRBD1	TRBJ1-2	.	TGTGCCAGCAGGAAGGGACAGGCTGACGGCTACACCTTC	CASRKGQADGYTF
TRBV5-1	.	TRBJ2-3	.	TGCGCCAGCAGCCCCAGGGATAGCACAGATACGCAGTATTTT	CASSPRDSTDTQYF
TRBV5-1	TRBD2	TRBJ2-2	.	TGCGCCAGCAGCTTGGCGCTAGCGGGGATAAACACCGGGGAGCTGTTTTTT	CASSLALAGINTGELFF
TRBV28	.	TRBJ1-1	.	TGTGCCAGCAGGGAGAGATTGTCCACTGAAGCTTTCTTT	CASRERLSTEAFF
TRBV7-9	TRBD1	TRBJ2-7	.	TGTGCCAGCAGCTTAGATGCGGGACAGGGAACCTACGAGCAGTACTTC	CASSLDAGQGTYEQYF
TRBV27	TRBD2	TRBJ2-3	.	TGTGCCAGCAGTTTAGGACTAGCGGGGGGAGATACGCAGTATTTT	CASSLGLAGGDTQYF
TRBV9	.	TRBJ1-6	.	TGTGCCAGCAGCGTAGAGGCAGCGCATAATTCACCCCTCCACTTT	CASSVEAAHNSPLHF
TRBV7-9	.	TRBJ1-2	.	TGTGCCAGCAGCGAGGTCGTTGGGTCGTTCATCTATGGCTACACCTTC	CASSEVVGSFIYGYTF
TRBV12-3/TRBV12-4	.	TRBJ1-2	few	TGTGCCAGCAGTTTGGGGCCCCTTGATGGCTACACCTTC	CASSLGPLDGYTF
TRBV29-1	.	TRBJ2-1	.	TGCAGCGTAGACACCGGGAGACACAATGAGCAGTTCTTC	CSVDTGRHNEQFF
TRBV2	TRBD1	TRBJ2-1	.	TGTGCCAGCAACCAGGGACAGGGCTACAATGAGCAGTTCTTC	CASNQGQGYNEQFF
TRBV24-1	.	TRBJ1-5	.	TGTGCCACCAGTGAGCCAGGCCCAGGGCGTCAGCCCCAGCATTTT	CATSEPGPGRQPQHF
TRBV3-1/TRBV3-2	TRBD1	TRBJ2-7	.	TGTGCCAGCAGCCAATACAACAGCGCAGGGGGCTACGAGCAGTACTTC	CASSQYNSAGGYEQYF
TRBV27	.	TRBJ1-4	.	TGTGCCAGCAGTACCATGGGGAGAGGACTGTTTTTT	CASSTMGRGLFF
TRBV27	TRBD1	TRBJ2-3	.	TGTGCCACCCAGCAGGGGGCAAACACAGATACGCAGTATTTT	CATQQGANTDTQYF
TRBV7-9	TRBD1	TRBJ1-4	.	TGTGCCAGCAGCTTAACGGACAGGGGAAACGAAAAACTGTTTTTT	CASSLTDRGNEKLFF
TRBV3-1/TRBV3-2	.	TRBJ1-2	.	TGTGCCAGCAGCCAAGGGGTAGGCAGGGGTCTTGCTAACTATGGCTACACCTTC	CASSQGVGRGLANYGYTF
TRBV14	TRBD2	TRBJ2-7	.	TGTGCCAGCAGCCAAGATCCCAGCGGGGTATACGAGCAGTACTTC	CASSQDPSGVYEQYF
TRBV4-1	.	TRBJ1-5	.	TGCGCCAGCAGCCAAAACCAGGTGCCAACAAGCAATCAGCCCCAGCATTTT	CASSQNQVPTSNQPQHF
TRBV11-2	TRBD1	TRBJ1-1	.	TGTGCCAGCAGCTTCGTTTCAGGGGGTGAAGCTTTCTTT	CASSFVSGGEAFF
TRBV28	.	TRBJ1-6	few	TGTGCCAGCAGTTCCCCTTCGACAGCTTCGGCCCTCCACTTT	CASSSPSTASALHF
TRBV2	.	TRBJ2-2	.	TGTGCCAGCAGACTTGCCGGGGAGCTGTTTTTT	CASRLAGELFF
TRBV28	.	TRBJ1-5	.	TGTGCCAGCAGACAGGTAGTGAATCAGCCCCAGCATTTT	CASRQVVNQPQHF
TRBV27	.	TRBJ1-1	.	TGTGCCAGCAGTTGGGGACAGAACACTGAAGCTTTCTTT	CASSWGQNTEAFF
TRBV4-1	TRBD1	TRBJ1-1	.	TGCGCCAGCAGCCACCCGGGACAGGAGCCTGAAGCTTTCTTT	CASSHPGQEPEAFF